This T cell receptor beta chain is from a study of blood T cell repertoires in COVID-19. Across the whole study: The United States, Italy and Spain provided the acute and convalescent COVID-19 samples. The analysed material was cDNA or gDNA that came from T cells, B-cell-depleted T cells, or PBMCs.

V gave up 2 bases and J gave up 4 bases, with 14 bases separating them. The CDR3 covers 15 residues. Germline lookup yields CDR1 SGHTA and CDR2 FQGNSA. Original processing methods: Counts of nucleated cells, estimated from reference gene primer amplification, were obtained. Only in-frame clones appear in the TCRdb table, and some are missing; sequencing was by immunoSEQ multiplex PCR. The V and J calls and clone size were taken over from that table, and D and trimming were inferred from the DNA. Counted here are 200,000 to 300,000 clones, 80% to 85% occurring once; the ten biggest clones make up under 5.5%.

The TCR was taken from a man aged 55-75 years with acute or convalescent COVID-19. The chain is built from TRBV7-2 and TRBJ1-2; D not resolved. Source material: peripheral blood. In DNA, the CDR3 is TGTGCCAGCAGCTTAAACGGGGAGCCTGTCTATGGCTACACCTTC. Translation: CASSLNGEPVYGYTF. The full variable domain, in which reference TRBV7-2 and TRBJ1-2 provide the parts outside the CDR3, is GAGVSQSPSNKVTEKGKDVELRCDPISGHTALYWYRQSLGQGLEFLIYFQGNSAPDKSGLPSDRFSAERTGGSVSTLTIQRTQQEDSAVYLCASSLNGEPVYGYTFGSGTRLTVV.